The 4 T cell receptor beta chains below come from one sample, sequenced in a study of T cells after somatic rescue of genetic block. Measured with immunoSEQ multiplex PCR; TCRdb has only the in-frame clones, and not every one. The sample holds approximately 71,000 clones; around 93% are singletons and the top ten take roughly 3%. Specimen: peripheral blood mononuclear cells (PBMCs). Receptors originate from a man aged 35-49 years.

The genes are TRBV14 and TRBJ1-6; possible D gene TRBD1, 5 bases. This CDR3 is 15 amino acids long. V was clipped by 4 bases and J by 10 bases, with 17 bases between them. CDR1 is SGHDN, CDR2 FVKESK, per germline. The CDR3 here is CASSRQIGENSPLHF. The CDR3 region has the DNA TGTGCCAGCAGCCGCCAAATAGGGGAGAACTCACCCCTCCACTTT.

The chain links TRBV4-3 to TRBJ1-6; D remains ambiguous. Germline lookup yields CDR1 LGHNA and CDR2 YSLEER. CDR3 size: 17 residues. Trimming cost V 0 bases and J 0 bases, with 9 bases left between them. In nucleotides, the CDR3 is TGCGCCAGCAGCCAAGATCTGGCGGACTCCTATAATTCACCCCTCCACTTT. It specifies CASSQDLADSYNSPLHF.

The V call is TRBV14, the J call TRBJ2-7; D is ambiguous. This CDR3 is 13 amino acids long. In germline, CDR1 is SGHDN, CDR2 FVKESK. Trimming cost V 2 bases and J 7 bases, with 12 bases left between them. The CDR3 reads CASSQFRLGEQYF. The CDR3 region has the DNA TGTGCCAGCAGCCAATTCAGGTTGGGTGAGCAGTACTTC.

The rearrangement joins TRBV30 to TRBJ2-7, with no clear D. Germline assignment: CDR1 GTSNPN and CDR2 SVGIG (reference sequence). The CDR3 extends over 14 amino acids. The V end was cut by 5 bases, the J end by 2 bases, with 16 bases between. The CDR3, as DNA: TGTGCCTGGGAACCAGCCACCGACCCCTACGAGCAGTACTTC. Encoded protein: CAWEPATDPYEQYF. The whole variable domain, filled in from reference TRBV30 and TRBJ2-7, reads SQTIHQWPATLVQPVGSPLSLECTVEGTSNPNLYWYRQAAGRGLQLLFYSVGIGQISSEVPQNLSASRPQDRQFILSSKKLLLSDSGFYLCAWEPATDPYEQYFGPGTRLTVT.